The 28 T cell receptor beta chains below come from one sample, sequenced in a study of T-cell reconstitution after alpha-beta-depleted transplantation in children. Preparation of the TCRbeta library involved a method that used unique molecular identifiers. TCRdb redid the calling of the PCR reads with MiXCR, one entry per CDR3 protein. The sample holds about 400,000 distinct CDR3 sequences, 13% seen once. The sample consisted of PBMCs, taken from the stem cell graft. These receptors all stem from a human donor who donated a stem cell graft to a child with Fanconi anemia.

The CDR3: CASSLNLGPIYEQYF. CDR3 coding DNA: TGTGCCAGCAGTTTGAATCTGGGCCCGATCTACGAGCAGTACTTC. The V call is TRBV12-3 or TRBV12-4, the J call TRBJ2-7; D gene unclear. V lost 3 bases, J lost 3 bases, and 15 bases lay in between. CDR3 length equals 15 residues.

The chain uses TRBV5-6 and TRBJ1-1; D gene uncertain. Deletions cut 1 base from V and 5 bases from J, with 12 bases between. This CDR3 is 14 amino acids long. Germline V lookup: CDR1 SGHDT, CDR2 YYEEEE. The DNA for the CDR3 is TGTGCCAGCAGCTTGTGGACCCCTAGGACTGAAGCTTTCTTT. This sequence encodes CASSLWTPRTEAFF.

V usage is TRBV24-1 and J usage is TRBJ2-2; no firm D call. The ends were cut back, 3 bases at V and 2 bases at J, with 6 bases in the middle. Per the germline V gene, CDR1 is KGHDR and CDR2 is SFDVKD. The CDR3 covers 14 residues. For the CDR3, the DNA is TGTGCCACCAGTGATCCCATCAACACCGGGGAGCTGTTTTTT. It is translated as CATSDPINTGELFF.

J is TRBJ2-2 and V is TRBV6-1, with 7 bases matching TRBD1. The CDR3 is made up of 12 amino acids. Germline trimming cut 4 bases from V and 11 bases from J; bases unmatched to any gene: 4. Germline CDR1 is MNHNS and CDR2 is SASEGT. DNA for the CDR3: TGTGCCAGCAGTGCTTACAGGGGAGAGCTGTTTTTT. Its protein is CASSAYRGELFF.

The chain recombines TRBV5-6 with TRBJ2-7; D remains ambiguous. Trimming shortened V by 8 bases and J by 4 bases, and 16 bases separated the two germline ends. Germline CDR1 reads SGHDT; CDR2 reads YYEEEE. CDR3 length: 13 residues. The CDR3 nucleotides read TGTGCCAGGGGCCCGCGGCGCAGATACGAGCAGTACGTC. Translating gives CARGPRRRYEQYV.

This clonotype was observed at least ten times. The chain has TRBV12-3 or TRBV12-4 and TRBJ1-1; TRBD1 is a possible D gene (5 bases). The V end was cut by 7 bases, the J end by 5 bases, with 20 bases between. CDR3 size: 15 residues. Written as DNA, the CDR3 is TGTGCCAGCAATTTCTTGGGGGGTCCTGGGACTGAAGCTTTCTTT. This translates into CASNFLGGPGTEAFF.

The chain is built from TRBV28 and TRBJ2-5, with D perhaps matching TRBD1 or TRBD2 (5 bases each). This CDR3 region has 14 residues. Germline loops: CDR1 MDHEN, CDR2 SYDVKM. Trimming stripped 3 bases from V and 3 bases from J, with 11 bases between. The CDR3: CASSFAVGEETQYF. CDR3 DNA sequence: TGTGCCAGCAGTTTTGCGGTGGGGGAAGAGACCCAGTACTTC.

This clonotype has a handful of counts. The chain has TRBV20-1 and TRBJ1-5, with TRBD1 as a possible D gene (6 bases). Germline V gives CDR1 DFQATT, CDR2 SNEGSKA (reference sequence). There are 14 residues in the CDR3. The ends were cut back, 2 bases at V and 3 bases at J, with 11 bases in the middle. CDR3 sequence (DNA): TGCAGTGCTAGACAAACAGGGCCCAATCAGCCCCAGCATTTT. Translated: CSARQTGPNQPQHF.

This clonotype was detected ten times or more. The chain carries TRBV9 and TRBJ2-7; D unclear. Germline V gene sequence: CDR1 SGDLS, CDR2 YYNGEE. V gave up 0 bases and J gave up 3 bases, with 7 bases separating them. This CDR3 comprises 13 residues. CDR3 DNA sequence: TGTGCCAGCAGCGTAGACGTCGGCTACGAGCAGTACTTC. It specifies CASSVDVGYEQYF.

V usage is TRBV12-3 or TRBV12-4 and J usage is TRBJ2-5; 7 positions match TRBD1. The length of the CDR3 is 12 residues. V dropped 7 bases and J dropped 4; count of bases not matched to a gene: 3. CDR3 sequence reads: CASKTGRETQYF. Here the CDR3 DNA reads TGTGCCAGCAAGACAGGGAGAGAGACCCAGTACTTC.

The J gene is TRBJ2-2, the V gene TRBV27; D gene uncertain. The CDR3 covers 16 residues. In germline, CDR1 is MNHEY, CDR2 SMNVEV (reference sequence). V lost 2 bases to trimming and J lost 5 bases, with 15 bases between them. The CDR3 region is CASSLVSGLTTGELFF. The CDR3 DNA sequence: TGTGCCAGCAGTTTAGTTTCGGGCCTTACTACCGGGGAGCTGTTTTTT.

This clonotype came up a few times. The rearrangement joins TRBV20-1 to TRBJ1-5; TRBD1 aligns across 10 bases. The V segment lost 5 bases and the J segment 5 bases; nucleotides outside the gene matches: 3. The CDR3 sequence is 13 residues long. Germline CDR1 reads DFQATT; CDR2 reads SNEGSKA (reference sequence). This chain's CDR3 is CSALGTGDQPQHF. DNA for the CDR3: TGCAGTGCTCTCGGGACAGGGGATCAGCCCCAGCATTTT.

This clonotype was observed a few times. V is TRBV20-1 and J is TRBJ2-3; TRBD2 aligns across 11 bases. The CDR3 has 15 residues. V dropped 4 bases and J dropped 6; count of bases not matched to a gene: 9. Germline lookup yields CDR1 DFQATT and CDR2 SNEGSKA (reference sequence). The CDR3 region is CSATETSGAWDTQYF. The CDR3 DNA reads as TGCAGTGCTACTGAGACTAGCGGGGCGTGGGATACGCAGTATTTT.

The CDR3 sequence is CASSLAGSLGETQYF. The DNA for the CDR3 is TGTGCCAGCAGTTTAGCAGGGTCCCTTGGAGAGACCCAGTACTTC. The V gene is TRBV12-3 or TRBV12-4, the J gene TRBJ2-5; D ambiguous. The CDR3 length is 15 residues. V dropped 0 bases and J dropped 4 bases, with 12 bases sitting between them.

The rearrangement uses TRBV24-1 and TRBJ1-5, with D uncertain. Germline V lookup: CDR1 KGHDR, CDR2 SFDVKD. Trimming took 3 bases from V and 8 from J, leaving 7 bases between them. The CDR3 length is 12 residues. CDR3 nucleotide sequence: TGTGCCACCAGTGATGGCGGAAAGCCCCAGCATTTT. As protein: CATSDGGKPQHF.

This clonotype was observed a few times. The chain joins TRBV20-1 to TRBJ1-1; D is unclear. Trimming shortened V by 5 bases and J by 5 bases, and 15 bases separated the two germline ends. There are 13 residues in the CDR3. CDR1 is DFQATT, CDR2 SNEGSKA, per germline (reference sequence). CDR3 nucleotide sequence: TGCAGTGCTCCGAGCAGCTTAATAACTGAAGCTTTCTTT. This translates into CSAPSSLITEAFF.

In this sample, this clonotype turned up a few times. The V call is TRBV19, the J call TRBJ2-1, with D possibly called TRBD1 or TRBD2 (6 bases each). The germline V and J ends were trimmed by 0 bases and 4 bases, with 13 bases remaining between them. The CDR3 is made up of 16 amino acids. Germline V gene data show CDR1 as LNHDA and CDR2 as SQIVND (reference sequence). CDR3 nucleotides: TGTGCCAGTAGTATAGACCTGACAGGACTATACAATGAGCAGTTCTTC. Translation: CASSIDLTGLYNEQFF.

This sequence joins TRBV20-1 and TRBJ2-3; 13 bases line up with TRBD2. V lost 0 bases to trimming and J lost 0 bases; unmatched junction nucleotides: 9. The CDR3 consists of 19 residues. The germline V gene has CDR1 DFQATT and CDR2 SNEGSKA (reference sequence). The CDR3 is CSAREPTGLAGASTDTQYF. Written as DNA, the CDR3 is TGCAGTGCTAGAGAACCCACCGGACTAGCGGGGGCCAGCACAGATACGCAGTATTTT.

The genes are TRBV4-2 and TRBJ1-3; D uncertain. From germline, CDR1 is LGHNA and CDR2 YNFKEQ. CDR3 length equals 14 residues. V lost 1 base, J lost 3 bases, and 7 bases lay in between. This chain's CDR3 is CASSQVQVGNTIYF. Written as DNA, the CDR3 is TGTGCCAGCAGCCAAGTTCAGGTTGGAAACACCATATATTTT.

V and J are TRBV5-1 and TRBJ2-3; the match to TRBD2 covers 11 bases. Losses at the gene ends were 2 bases for V and 5 bases for J; bases not matched to a gene: 13. CDR3 length: 18 amino acids. CDR1 is SGHRS, CDR2 YFSETQ, per germline. CDR3 protein: CASSFLSPSGGRVDTQYF. The CDR3 DNA sequence: TGCGCCAGCAGCTTTCTATCCCCTAGCGGGGGGAGAGTAGATACGCAGTATTTT.

This clonotype was picked up a small number of times. The chain employs TRBV28 and TRBJ1-2; perhaps TRBD1 as D (6 bases). The CDR3 runs 13 residues. The germline V gene has CDR1 MDHEN and CDR2 SYDVKM. Trimming stripped 6 bases from V and 4 bases from J, with 12 bases between. The CDR3 loop reads CASRPGQPYGYTF. The CDR3 DNA is TGTGCCAGCAGACCTGGACAGCCCTATGGCTACACCTTC.

This clonotype has a handful of counts. The chain carries TRBV27 and TRBJ2-7; 16 bases match TRBD2. V dropped 5 bases and J dropped 3; count of bases not matched to a gene: 4. The CDR3 has 16 residues. The germline gives CDR1 MNHEY, CDR2 SMNVEV (reference sequence). The CDR3 loop is CASSPGTSGGVYEQYF. The CDR3, as DNA: TGTGCCAGCAGTCCCGGGACTAGCGGGGGGGTCTACGAGCAGTACTTC.

This clonotype was counted ten times or more. The V and J genes are TRBV6-5 and TRBJ2-1; 7 bases fit TRBD1. V dropped 4 bases and J dropped 6; count of bases not matched to a gene: 9. The CDR3 spans 15 residues. Germline V gives CDR1 MNHEY, CDR2 SVGAGI. The CDR3 bases are TGTGCCAGCAGTTCTACGGACAGGCTGGGCAATGAGCAGTTCTTC. It is translated as CASSSTDRLGNEQFF.

The CDR3: CSARDRGGRLSYEQYF. Here the CDR3 DNA reads TGCAGTGCTAGAGATCGGGGGGGGAGGTTATCCTACGAGCAGTACTTC. The chain has TRBV20-1 and TRBJ2-7, with TRBD2 matching over 8 bases. Per the germline V gene, CDR1 is DFQATT and CDR2 is SNEGSKA (reference sequence). This CDR3 is built from 16 residues. V shed 0 bases and J 1 base; nucleotides not matched to a gene: 8.

This clonotype has a count of ten or more. V usage is TRBV12-3 or TRBV12-4 and J usage is TRBJ1-6, with D maybe TRBD1 (5 bases). The CDR3 spans 14 residues. Trimming pared 4 bases from V and 7 bases from J, leaving 11 bases between. The CDR3 sequence: CASSSEGSNSPLHF. The CDR3 DNA follows: TGTGCCAGCAGTTCGGAGGGGTCGAATTCACCCCTCCACTTT.

The chain is built from TRBV20-1 and TRBJ2-7, with D possibly being TRBD1 (5 bases). CDR1 DFQATT and CDR2 SNEGSKA come from the germline V gene (reference sequence). Deletions cut 0 bases from V and 3 bases from J, with 18 bases between. The CDR3 extends over 16 amino acids. Here the CDR3 reads CSARDTRQQVNYEQYF. The CDR3 bases are TGCAGTGCTAGAGACACCAGGCAACAGGTTAACTACGAGCAGTACTTC.

This clonotype was seen a few times. V and J are TRBV20-1 and TRBJ1-5, with 9 bases aligning to TRBD1. This CDR3 spans 14 amino acids. The V and J ends lost 1 base and 6 bases, in that order; junction bases with no gene match: 4. Per the germline V gene, CDR1 is DFQATT and CDR2 is SNEGSKA (reference sequence). CDR3 sequence reads: CSARGDRAAQPQHF. DNA for the CDR3: TGCAGTGCTAGAGGGGACAGGGCAGCTCAGCCCCAGCATTTT.

This clonotype came up many times. The rearrangement links TRBV28 to TRBJ2-5; D is unresolved. V was trimmed by 3 bases and J by 0 bases, leaving 20 bases between them. CDR3 size: 18 residues. The germline gives CDR1 MDHEN, CDR2 SYDVKM. The CDR3 coding sequence is TGTGCCAGCAGTTTGTTACTTCCCGCGGCGGAGTACCAAGAGACCCAGTACTTC. It yields the protein CASSLLLPAAEYQETQYF.